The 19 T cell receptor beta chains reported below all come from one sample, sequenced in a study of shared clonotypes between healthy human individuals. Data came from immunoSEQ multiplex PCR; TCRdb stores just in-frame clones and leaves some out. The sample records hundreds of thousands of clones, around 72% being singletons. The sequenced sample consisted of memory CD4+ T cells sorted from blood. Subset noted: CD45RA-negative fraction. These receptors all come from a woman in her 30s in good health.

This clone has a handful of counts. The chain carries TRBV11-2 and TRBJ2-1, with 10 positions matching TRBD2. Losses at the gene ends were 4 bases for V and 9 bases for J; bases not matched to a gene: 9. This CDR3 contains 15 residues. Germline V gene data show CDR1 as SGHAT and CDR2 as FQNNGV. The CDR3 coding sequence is TGTGCCAGCAGCTCCCGCCAGCGGGAGGGCGCTGAGCAGTTCTTC. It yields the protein CASSSRQREGAEQFF.

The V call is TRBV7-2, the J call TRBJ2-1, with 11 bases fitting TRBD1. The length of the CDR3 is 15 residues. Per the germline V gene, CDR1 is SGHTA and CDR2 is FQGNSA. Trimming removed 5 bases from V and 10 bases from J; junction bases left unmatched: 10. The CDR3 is CASSKRDRGLGEQFF. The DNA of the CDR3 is TGTGCCAGCAGCAAACGGGACAGGGGGTTAGGCGAGCAGTTCTTC.

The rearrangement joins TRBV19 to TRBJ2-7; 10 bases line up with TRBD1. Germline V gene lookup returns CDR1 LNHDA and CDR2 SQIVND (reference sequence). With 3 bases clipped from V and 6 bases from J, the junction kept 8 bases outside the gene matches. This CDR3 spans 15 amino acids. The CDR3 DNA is TGTGCCAGTAGTATGAGGACGGGACAGGGGCCCGAGCAGTACTTC. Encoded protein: CASSMRTGQGPEQYF.

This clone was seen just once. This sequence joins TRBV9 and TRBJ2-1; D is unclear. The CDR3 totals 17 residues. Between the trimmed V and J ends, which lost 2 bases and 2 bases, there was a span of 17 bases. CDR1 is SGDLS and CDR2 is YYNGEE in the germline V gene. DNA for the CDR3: TGTGCCAGCAGCGTCACCGGCGCGGTATGGGCCTACAATGAGCAGTTCTTC. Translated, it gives CASSVTGAVWAYNEQFF.

As DNA, the CDR3 is TGTGCCAGCAGTTTCGAGTTCGGGCCGGGTACAGATACGCAGTATTTT. This codes for CASSFEFGPGTDTQYF. The rearrangement uses TRBV28 and TRBJ2-3; D gene uncertain. Germline CDR1 reads MDHEN; CDR2 reads SYDVKM. Trimming took 3 bases from V and 3 from J, leaving 16 bases between them. CDR3 size: 16 residues. The full variable domain, rest sourced from reference TRBV28 and TRBJ2-3, is DVKVTQSSRYLVKRTGEKVFLECVQDMDHENMFWYRQDPGLGLRLIYFSYDVKMKEKGDIPEGYSVSREKKERFSLILESASTNQTSMYLCASSFEFGPGTDTQYFGPGTRLTVL.

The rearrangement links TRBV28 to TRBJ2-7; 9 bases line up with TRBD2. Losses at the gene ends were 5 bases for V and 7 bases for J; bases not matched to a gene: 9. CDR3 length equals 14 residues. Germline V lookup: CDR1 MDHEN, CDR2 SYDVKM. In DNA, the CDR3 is TGTGCCAGCAGTACGAAGCGGGGGGTAAGGGAGCAGTACTTC. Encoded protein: CASSTKRGVREQYF.

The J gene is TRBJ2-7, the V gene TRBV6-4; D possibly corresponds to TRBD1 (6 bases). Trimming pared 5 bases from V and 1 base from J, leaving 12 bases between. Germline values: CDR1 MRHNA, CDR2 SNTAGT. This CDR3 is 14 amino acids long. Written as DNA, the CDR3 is TGTGCCAGCAGTTTAAGGGGGTTATCCTACGAGCAGTACTTC. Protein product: CASSLRGLSYEQYF.

DNA of the CDR3: TGTGCCAGCTCACGAGATTGGGAGAACACTGAAGCTTTCTTT. Translation: CASSRDWENTEAFF. V is TRBV18 and J is TRBJ1-1; D is ambiguous. The V end lost 4 bases, the J end lost 1 base, and 10 bases lay between the germline ends. Germline CDR1 KGHSH, CDR2 LQKENI. This CDR3 spans 14 amino acids.

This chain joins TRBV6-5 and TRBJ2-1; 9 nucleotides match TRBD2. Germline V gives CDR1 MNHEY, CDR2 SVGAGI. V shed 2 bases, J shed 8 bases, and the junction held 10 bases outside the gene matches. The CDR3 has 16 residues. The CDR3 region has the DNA TGTGCCAGCAGTTACGCTTTCGGCGGGAGGGCCCATGAGCAGTTCTTC. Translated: CASSYAFGGRAHEQFF.

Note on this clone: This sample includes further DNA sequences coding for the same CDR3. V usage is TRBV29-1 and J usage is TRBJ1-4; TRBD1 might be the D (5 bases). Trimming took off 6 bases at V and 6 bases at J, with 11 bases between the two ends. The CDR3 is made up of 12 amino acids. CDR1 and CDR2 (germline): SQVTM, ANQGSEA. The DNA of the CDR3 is TGCAGCGTCGCCGGGGGAGATGAAAAACTGTTTTTT. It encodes CSVAGGDEKLFF.

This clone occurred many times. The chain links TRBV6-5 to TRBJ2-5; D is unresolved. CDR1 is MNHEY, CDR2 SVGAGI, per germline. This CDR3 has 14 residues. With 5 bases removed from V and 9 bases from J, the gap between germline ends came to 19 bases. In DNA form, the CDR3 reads TGTGCCAGCAGTACGAGACCAAGCTCTGACCCCCAGTACTTC. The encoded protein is CASSTRPSSDPQYF.

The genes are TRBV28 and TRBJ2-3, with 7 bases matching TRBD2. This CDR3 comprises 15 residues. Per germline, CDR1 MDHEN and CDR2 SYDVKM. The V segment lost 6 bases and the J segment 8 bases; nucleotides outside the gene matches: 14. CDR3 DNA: TGTGCCAGCAGAGGGACTATCGATCGGTCCCCTACGCAGTATTTT. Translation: CASRGTIDRSPTQYF.

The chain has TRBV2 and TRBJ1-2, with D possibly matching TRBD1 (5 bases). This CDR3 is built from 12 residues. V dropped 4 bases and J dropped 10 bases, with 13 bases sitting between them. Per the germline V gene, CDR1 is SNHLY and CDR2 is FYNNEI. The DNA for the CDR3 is TGTGCCAGCAGTGGGGAGACAGCGGCCTACACCTTC. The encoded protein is CASSGETAAYTF.

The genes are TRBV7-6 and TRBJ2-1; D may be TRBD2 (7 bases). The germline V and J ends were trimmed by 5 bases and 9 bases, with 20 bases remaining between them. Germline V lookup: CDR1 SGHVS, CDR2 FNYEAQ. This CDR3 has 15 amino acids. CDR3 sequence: CASSNREGHGVEQFF. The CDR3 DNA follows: TGTGCCAGCAGCAACAGGGAGGGGCACGGCGTTGAGCAGTTCTTC.

The CDR3 DNA reads as TGTGCCAGCAACCCTAGCTCCTACGAGCAGTACTTC. Translating gives CASNPSSYEQYF. The chain links TRBV6-1 to TRBJ2-7; no definite D call. CDR1 is MNHNS, CDR2 SASEGT, per germline. V lost 7 bases and J lost 0, with 7 bases in between. This CDR3 comprises 12 residues.

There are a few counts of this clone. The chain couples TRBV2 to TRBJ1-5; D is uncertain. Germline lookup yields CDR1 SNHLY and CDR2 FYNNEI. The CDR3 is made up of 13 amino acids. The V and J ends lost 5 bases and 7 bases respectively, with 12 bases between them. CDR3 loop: CASSSEPGQPQHF. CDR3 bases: TGTGCCAGCAGTAGTGAGCCGGGGCAGCCCCAGCATTTT.

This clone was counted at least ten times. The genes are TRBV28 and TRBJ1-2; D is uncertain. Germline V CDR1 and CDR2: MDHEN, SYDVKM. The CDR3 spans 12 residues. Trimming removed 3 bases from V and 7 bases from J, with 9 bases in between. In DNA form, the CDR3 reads TGTGCCAGCAGTTTTGGAGGGTTTGGCTACACCTTC. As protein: CASSFGGFGYTF.

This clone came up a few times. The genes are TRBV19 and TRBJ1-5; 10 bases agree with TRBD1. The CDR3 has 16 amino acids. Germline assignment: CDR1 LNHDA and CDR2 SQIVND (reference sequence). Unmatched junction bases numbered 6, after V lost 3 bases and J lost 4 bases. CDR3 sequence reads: CASSIRDRGLNQPQHF. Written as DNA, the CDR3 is TGTGCCAGTAGTATCCGGGACAGGGGTTTAAATCAGCCCCAGCATTTT.

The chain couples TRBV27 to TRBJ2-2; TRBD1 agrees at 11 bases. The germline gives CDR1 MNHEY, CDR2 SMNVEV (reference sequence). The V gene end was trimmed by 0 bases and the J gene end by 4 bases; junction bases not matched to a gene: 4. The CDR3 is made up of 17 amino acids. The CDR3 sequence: CASSLSSGTGGTGELFF. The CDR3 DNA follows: TGTGCCAGCAGTTTATCTTCTGGGACAGGGGGCACCGGGGAGCTGTTTTTT.